This T cell receptor beta chain originates from a study of CD8 T cells in Susac syndrome. With random hexamers, reverse transcription was performed on about 0.45 to 1 ug of RNA. TCRdb passed the immunoSEQ multiplex PCR reads through MiXCR, listing each CDR3 protein once. The sample consists of 200,000 or so distinct CDR3 sequences, around 95% of them appearing once. This clonotype was seen only once. Its antigen is unknown. Findings and limits, study-wide: By the study's own acknowledgment, its TCR sequencing and HLA analysis included relatively few individuals. In Susac syndrome, the CD4+ T cell repertoires did not show clonal expansion.

Sequencing targeted TCR beta in T cells from blood (CD8+ and CD4+). CD8+ and CD4+ T cells were negatively isolated; TEMRA cells were FACS-enriched. Sequencing was done on a sample of CD4+ T cells from PBMCs. This clonotype was sampled from a human donor with Susac syndrome.

CDR3 nucleotide sequence: TGCAGCGCCATCTCTACCGGGACAGGTCCCTACGAGCAGTACTTC. Translated: CSAISTGTGPYEQYF. The chain uses TRBV29-1 and TRBJ2-7; TRBD1 agrees at 8 bases. The germline V gene encodes CDR1 SQVTM and CDR2 ANQGSEA. The CDR3 spans 15 residues. V dropped 7 bases and J dropped 2; count of bases not matched to a gene: 13.